The 30 T cell receptor beta chains below were found in one sample sequenced in a study of blood T cell repertoires in COVID-19. Profiling relied on immunoSEQ multiplex PCR, and the TCRdb table lists in-frame clones only, not all of them. The sample shows approximately 150,000 clones, approximately 90% of them seen only once. Sequencing input: peripheral blood. These receptors all stem from a human donor in a cohort sampled during active COVID-19.

V gene TRBV5-1 combines with J gene TRBJ2-1; 9 positions match TRBD2. The CDR3 loop spans 15 amino acids. The V segment lost 1 base and the J segment 5 bases; nucleotides outside the gene matches: 4. The germline CDR1 and CDR2 sequences are SGHRS and YFSETQ. CDR3 sequence (DNA): TGCGCCAGCAGCTTGTTCCAGCGGGGGGACAATGAGCAGTTCTTC. Encoded protein: CASSLFQRGDNEQFF.

This clone turned up a few times. The same CDR3 can be traced to other DNA sequences in this sample. This chain uses TRBV9 with TRBJ1-6, with D unclear. V was shortened by 0 bases and J by 1 base, with 5 bases between the two germline ends. Germline loops: CDR1 SGDLS, CDR2 YYNGEE. This CDR3 has 15 amino acids. CDR3 sequence reads: CASSVAGSYNSPLHF. DNA of the CDR3: TGTGCCAGCAGCGTAGCGGGGTCCTATAATTCACCCCTCCACTTT.

The rearrangement joins TRBV4-1 to TRBJ1-1; no firm D call. Germline loops: CDR1 MGHRA, CDR2 YSYEKL. V gave up 0 bases and J gave up 2 bases, with 4 bases separating them. CDR3 length equals 13 residues. CDR3 in DNA: TGCGCCAGCAGCCAAGACAAAAACACTGAAGCTTTCTTT. It yields the protein CASSQDKNTEAFF.

The J gene is TRBJ1-4, the V gene TRBV28; 7 nucleotides align to TRBD1. CDR1 MDHEN and CDR2 SYDVKM come from the germline V gene. V lost 5 bases, J lost 1 base, and 7 bases stayed unmatched. The CDR3 has 16 amino acids. In DNA form, the CDR3 reads TGTGCCAGCAGTCCGGGACAGTGGTTAACTAATGAAAAACTGTTTTTT. Protein: CASSPGQWLTNEKLFF.

CDR3 protein: CASSRTLGNTIYF. CDR3 in DNA: TGTGCCAGCAGCCGTACTCTTGGAAACACCATATATTTT. The J gene is TRBJ1-3, the V gene TRBV11-2; no firm D call. Trimming pared 5 bases from V and 3 bases from J, leaving 8 bases between. CDR1 SGHAT and CDR2 FQNNGV come from the germline V gene. This CDR3 has 13 amino acids.

The genes are TRBV30 and TRBJ1-5; D uncertain. With 2 bases removed from V and 0 bases from J, the gap between germline ends came to 11 bases. The CDR3 contains 15 residues. CDR1 is GTSNPN, CDR2 SVGIG, per germline (reference sequence). CDR3 region: CAWSPTDSSNQPQHF. Here the CDR3 DNA reads TGTGCCTGGAGTCCCACCGACTCTAGCAATCAGCCCCAGCATTTT.

The chain employs TRBV7-2 and TRBJ2-7, with TRBD2 matching over 13 bases. With 4 bases clipped from V and 2 bases from J, the junction kept 5 bases outside the gene matches. Looked up from germline, CDR1 is SGHTA and CDR2 is FQGNSA. This CDR3 is built from 16 residues. In DNA, the CDR3 is TGTGCCAGCAGCTCCAGTACTAGCGGGGGGGCCTACGAGCAGTACTTC. This gives the protein CASSSSTSGGAYEQYF. The full variable domain, completed using reference TRBV7-2 and TRBJ2-7, is GAGVSQSPSNKVTEKGKDVELRCDPISGHTALYWYRQSLGQGLEFLIYFQGNSAPDKSGLPSDRFSAERTGGSVSTLTIQRTQQEDSAVYLCASSSSTSGGAYEQYFGPGTRLTVT.

This chain connects TRBV28 to TRBJ2-1, with TRBD2 matching over 7 bases. J gave up 3 bases and V 3 bases, and 5 bases lay outside the gene matches. Germline V gene lookup returns CDR1 MDHEN and CDR2 SYDVKM. The CDR3 runs to 15 residues. Here the CDR3 reads CASSFLGGGYNEQFF. CDR3 coding DNA: TGTGCCAGCAGTTTTCTGGGGGGGGGCTACAATGAGCAGTTCTTC.

The chain carries TRBV7-2 and TRBJ2-7, with TRBD2 matching 7 bases. CDR1 and CDR2 from the germline V gene are SGHTA and FQGNSA. This CDR3 has 17 amino acids. Losses at the gene ends were 5 bases for V and 2 bases for J; bases not matched to a gene: 15. The CDR3 coding sequence is TGTGCCAGCAGCGCCCGTGGCCGGACTAGGACGACCTACGAGCAGTACTTC. It specifies CASSARGRTRTTYEQYF.

The rearrangement links TRBV6-6 to TRBJ2-7, with D possibly TRBD2 on 6 matching bases. The V gene lost 4 bases and the J gene lost 4 bases, with 14 bases spanning the gap. This CDR3 is built from 14 residues. Germline V lookup: CDR1 MNHNY, CDR2 SVGAGI (reference sequence). The CDR3 here is CASSSKGGRYEQYF. The CDR3 DNA reads TGTGCCAGCAGTTCCAAGGGAGGCCGATACGAGCAGTACTTC.

This chain joins TRBV28 and TRBJ1-2; a weak D match, TRBD1 (5 bases). V lost 4 bases and J lost 4, with 19 bases in between. The CDR3 has 16 amino acids. Looked up from germline, CDR1 is MDHEN and CDR2 is SYDVKM. Written as DNA, the CDR3 is TGTGCCAGCAGTTCCCCCCGGGGGGGAACCACCTATGGCTACACCTTC. It is translated as CASSSPRGGTTYGYTF.

The chain recombines TRBV27 with TRBJ2-2; 8 bases match TRBD2. The CDR3 sequence is 15 residues long. V lost 3 bases to trimming and J lost 6 bases; unmatched junction nucleotides: 6. The germline V gene has CDR1 MNHEY and CDR2 SMNVEV (reference sequence). The CDR3: CASSFWLAGSGELFF. CDR3 DNA sequence: TGTGCCAGCAGTTTCTGGCTAGCGGGCTCCGGGGAGCTGTTTTTT.

The V call is TRBV7-9, the J call TRBJ2-7, with 7 bases that match TRBD1. Germline loops: CDR1 SEHNR, CDR2 FQNEAQ (reference sequence). V shed 5 bases, J shed 2 bases, and the junction held 6 bases outside the gene matches. The CDR3 extends over 14 amino acids. The CDR3 DNA reads as TGTGCCAGCAGCAGAGGGACAGCTCCCTACGAGCAGTACTTC. This sequence encodes CASSRGTAPYEQYF.

This rearrangement joins TRBV11-3 to TRBJ1-1; TRBD1 is a possible D gene (5 bases). The CDR3 totals 13 residues. V lost 5 bases and J 5 bases, leaving 12 bases between the germline ends. Germline V gene sequence: CDR1 SGHNT, CDR2 YENEEA. The CDR3 coding sequence is TGTGCCAGCAGCCCCCAGGGTGAGACTGAAGCTTTCTTT. Its translation is CASSPQGETEAFF.

The genes are TRBV7-2 and TRBJ2-3; TRBD2 matches 8 bases. This CDR3 is built from 14 residues. J lost 4 bases, V lost 1 base, and 1 base had no gene match. Germline values: CDR1 SGHTA, CDR2 FQGNSA. CDR3 bases: TGTGCCAGCAGCTTAGGACTAGCGTCAGATACGCAGTATTTT. Amino acids: CASSLGLASDTQYF.

The chain is built from TRBV6-5 and TRBJ2-7, with D perhaps matching TRBD1 (6 bases). Germline assignment: CDR1 MNHEY and CDR2 SVGAGI. The length of the CDR3 is 15 residues. V lost 5 bases to trimming and J lost 6 bases, with 20 bases between them. The CDR3 DNA sequence: TGTGCCAGCAGTCAAAATGCAGGGGTGAACGGCGAGCAGTACTTC. Its translation is CASSQNAGVNGEQYF.

Regarding this clone: In the same sample, other DNA sequences code for this CDR3. The gene calls are TRBV5-6 and TRBJ2-7, with 10 positions matching TRBD2. This CDR3 spans 14 amino acids. The ends lost 2 bases at V and 1 base at J; junction bases unmatched: 0. Germline V lookup: CDR1 SGHDT, CDR2 YYEEEE. The CDR3 here is CASSLAGGSYEQYF. In nucleotides, the CDR3 is TGTGCCAGCAGCTTAGCGGGAGGGTCCTACGAGCAGTACTTC.

The chain combines TRBV11-2 with TRBJ2-7; D call uncertain. The germline V gene encodes CDR1 SGHAT and CDR2 FQNNGV. CDR3 length: 13 residues. V shed 1 base and J shed 1 base, with 5 bases lying between them. CDR3 residues: CASSLGGSYEQYF. In nucleotides, the CDR3 is TGTGCCAGCAGCTTAGGAGGATCCTACGAGCAGTACTTC. Full variable domain (remainder filled in from reference TRBV11-2 and TRBJ2-7): EAGVAQSPRYKIIEKRQSVAFWCNPISGHATLYWYQQILGQGPKLLIQFQNNGVVDDSQLPKDRFSAERLKGVDSTLKIQPAKLEDSAVYLCASSLGGSYEQYFGPGTRLTVT.

This chain links TRBV7-9 with TRBJ2-1; a possible D gene is TRBD2 (5 bases). CDR1 and CDR2 (germline): SEHNR, FQNEAQ (reference sequence). Trimming removed 5 bases at V and 7 bases at J, with 15 bases between. This CDR3 spans 14 amino acids. The CDR3 coding sequence is TGTGCCAGCAGCGCCCGACAAACTAGTAATGAGCAGTTCTTC. Protein sequence: CASSARQTSNEQFF.

The chain joins TRBV19 to TRBJ2-7; TRBD1 aligns across 8 bases. This CDR3 contains 18 residues. Looked up from germline, CDR1 is LNHDA and CDR2 is SQIVND (reference sequence). V lost 5 bases to trimming and J lost 3 bases; unmatched junction nucleotides: 18. The CDR3 nucleotides are TGTGCCAGTAGTCCGTGGACAGGGTCACTATCTGGCGACTACGAGCAGTACTTC. Its protein product is CASSPWTGSLSGDYEQYF. Using reference TRBV19 and TRBJ2-7 for the parts outside the CDR3, the full variable domain is DGGITQSPKYLFRKEGQNVTLSCEQNLNHDAMYWYRQDPGQGLRLIYYSQIVNDFQKGDIAEGYSVSREKKESFPLTVTSAQKNPTAFYLCASSPWTGSLSGDYEQYFGPGTRLTVT.

The V call is TRBV27, the J call TRBJ2-7; 9 positions agree with TRBD1. Per the germline V gene, CDR1 is MNHEY and CDR2 is SMNVEV (reference sequence). V shed 6 bases, J shed 3 bases, and the junction held 6 bases outside the gene matches. The CDR3 runs to 14 residues. Here the CDR3 reads CASSLTGGVYEQYF. In nucleotides, the CDR3 is TGTGCCAGCAGCCTAACAGGGGGCGTCTACGAGCAGTACTTC.

This clone was counted a few times. The V and J genes are TRBV5-1 and TRBJ2-7; 7 bases fit TRBD1. Germline assignment: CDR1 SGHRS and CDR2 YFSETQ. The CDR3 is made up of 14 amino acids. After removal of 0 bases from V and 0 bases from J, the junction contained 0 bases not matched to a gene. The CDR3 DNA follows: TGCGCCAGCAGCTTGGGGGACAGCTCCTACGAGCAGTACTTC. Its translation: CASSLGDSSYEQYF. The full variable domain, in which reference TRBV5-1 and TRBJ2-7 provide the parts outside the CDR3, is KAGVTQTPRYLIKTRGQQVTLSCSPISGHRSVSWYQQTPGQGLQFLFEYFSETQRNKGNFPGRFSGRQFSNSRSEMNVSTLELGDSALYLCASSLGDSSYEQYFGPGTRLTVT.

The chain joins TRBV19 to TRBJ2-1; TRBD1 is a possible D gene (5 bases). Germline V gives CDR1 LNHDA, CDR2 SQIVND (reference sequence). The CDR3 runs 12 residues. V was trimmed by 9 bases and J by 3 bases, leaving 9 bases between them. In DNA form, the CDR3 reads TGTGCCAGCACCACAGGCTACAATGAGCAGTTCTTC. Translated, it gives CASTTGYNEQFF.

This clone has just one count. The chain recombines TRBV28 with TRBJ2-3, with 9 nucleotides matching TRBD2. V shed 4 bases and J 6 bases; nucleotides not matched to a gene: 11. In germline, CDR1 is MDHEN, CDR2 SYDVKM. The CDR3 totals 16 residues. CDR3 region: CASSSPHGGRGDTQYF. CDR3 sequence (DNA): TGTGCCAGCAGTTCCCCCCATGGCGGGAGGGGGGATACGCAGTATTTT.

This sequence joins TRBV4-3 and TRBJ1-4, with a weak D call TRBD1 (5 bases). Per germline, CDR1 LGHNA and CDR2 YSLEER. The CDR3 extends over 14 amino acids. V lost 5 bases to trimming and J lost 6 bases, with 13 bases between them. CDR3 region: CASSFRQSDEKLFF. DNA of the CDR3: TGCGCCAGCAGCTTTCGACAGTCGGATGAAAAACTGTTTTTT.

The chain combines TRBV28 with TRBJ2-7, with 8 bases that match TRBD1. The length of the CDR3 is 13 residues. The V segment lost 8 bases and the J segment 4 bases; nucleotides outside the gene matches: 7. Germline CDR1 reads MDHEN; CDR2 reads SYDVKM. The CDR3 region has the DNA TGTGCCAGCGTGGGGACAGGACGATACGAGCAGTACTTC. It translates to CASVGTGRYEQYF. The whole variable domain, remainder taken from reference TRBV28 and TRBJ2-7, is DVKVTQSSRYLVKRTGEKVFLECVQDMDHENMFWYRQDPGLGLRLIYFSYDVKMKEKGDIPEGYSVSREKKERFSLILESASTNQTSMYLCASVGTGRYEQYFGPGTRLTVT.

The J gene is TRBJ2-7, the V gene TRBV2; no clear D. V dropped 1 base and J dropped 0 bases, with 4 bases sitting between them. Per the germline V gene, CDR1 is SNHLY and CDR2 is FYNNEI. This CDR3 contains 13 residues. CDR3 amino acids: CASSEDFSYEQYF. CDR3 bases: TGTGCCAGCAGTGAAGACTTCTCCTACGAGCAGTACTTC.

The gene calls are TRBV27 and TRBJ2-7; 8 bases are shared with TRBD2. Germline-derived CDR1 and CDR2 are MNHEY and SMNVEV (reference sequence). V shed 4 bases, J shed 4 bases, and the junction held 9 bases outside the gene matches. The CDR3 is 15 residues long. This chain's CDR3 is CASSSYGAGVYEQYF. The CDR3 DNA is TGTGCCAGCAGTTCTTACGGAGCGGGAGTTTACGAGCAGTACTTC.

J is TRBJ1-6 and V is TRBV7-6, with D perhaps matching TRBD1 (6 bases). Deletions cut 4 bases from V and 6 bases from J, with 16 bases between. The CDR3 is made up of 16 amino acids. CDR1 SGHVS and CDR2 FNYEAQ come from the germline V gene. The CDR3 reads CASSSLGHRANSPLHF. The CDR3 coding sequence is TGTGCCAGCAGCTCCCTTGGACACAGGGCTAATTCACCCCTCCACTTT.

The rearrangement links TRBV7-2 to TRBJ1-6; 8 bases are a match to TRBD1. In germline, CDR1 is SGHTA, CDR2 FQGNSA. The CDR3 runs to 20 residues. V dropped 0 bases and J dropped 0; count of bases not matched to a gene: 10. The CDR3 spells CASSLAVGGTGSSYNSPLHF. The CDR3 DNA follows: TGTGCCAGCAGCTTAGCTGTGGGTGGGACAGGTAGCTCCTATAATTCACCCCTCCACTTT.